One and the same sample provided the 27 T cell receptor beta chains below, sequenced in a study of shared clonotypes between healthy human individuals. The repertoire was sequenced with immunoSEQ multiplex PCR; TCRdb's copy has only in-frame clones and lacks some. The table lists approximately 2,300,000 clones, about 90% of them singletons. Source material: naive CD4+ T cells from PBMCs. Described subset: CD45RA+ positively selected. All receptors come from a man between 18 and 29 years old in good health. Some clones in this sample may be carry-over from other donors' samples.

V is TRBV6-1 and J is TRBJ1-4, with a possible D match to TRBD1 (5 bases). The CDR3 has 12 amino acids. Looked up from germline, CDR1 is MNHNS and CDR2 is SASEGT. Trimming took 8 bases from V and 8 from J, leaving 12 bases between them. The CDR3 DNA sequence: TGTGCCAGCCGGCGGGGGACCGAAAAACTGTTTTTT. It yields the protein CASRRGTEKLFF.

The rearrangement links TRBV25-1 to TRBJ1-1; 9 positions agree with TRBD1. This CDR3 comprises 15 residues. The germline V gene encodes CDR1 MGHDK and CDR2 SYGVNS. V was pared by 8 bases and J by 1 base, with 8 bases of the junction left unmatched. CDR3 bases: TGTGCCAGCCTCAAGGGACAGGGAACGAACACTGAAGCTTTCTTT. Encoded protein: CASLKGQGTNTEAFF.

The genes are TRBV7-9 and TRBJ2-1; a possible D gene is TRBD2 (5 bases). Between the trimmed V and J ends, which lost 5 bases and 3 bases, there was a span of 17 bases. Germline CDR1 is SEHNR and CDR2 is FQNEAQ (reference sequence). CDR3 length equals 16 residues. CDR3 sequence: CASSRVARALYNEQFF. Here the CDR3 DNA reads TGTGCCAGCAGCCGCGTGGCGCGGGCGCTCTACAATGAGCAGTTCTTC.

CDR3 in amino acids: CASGGTGYKDTEAFF. The CDR3 nucleotides read TGTGCCAGTGGAGGGACAGGCTATAAGGACACTGAAGCTTTCTTT. The chain uses TRBV28 and TRBJ1-1; 8 bases agree with TRBD1. Germline V gene lookup returns CDR1 MDHEN and CDR2 SYDVKM. CDR3 length: 15 residues. V shed 9 bases, J shed 3 bases, and the junction held 12 bases outside the gene matches.

This clone was seen just once. The same CDR3 arises from other DNA sequences in this sample as well. The chain combines TRBV9 with TRBJ2-6, with D perhaps being TRBD1 or TRBD2 (5 bases each). The V and J ends lost 0 bases and 3 bases respectively, with 7 bases between them. CDR3 size: 15 residues. Germline V lookup: CDR1 SGDLS, CDR2 YYNGEE. The CDR3 is CASSVGGDGANVLTF. The DNA of the CDR3 is TGTGCCAGCAGCGTAGGAGGGGATGGGGCCAACGTCCTGACTTTC.

In this sample, this clone turned up once. This rearrangement joins TRBV5-1 to TRBJ1-4; D ambiguous. Per germline, CDR1 SGHRS and CDR2 YFSETQ. The CDR3 sequence is 14 residues long. V was pared by 4 bases and J by 6 bases, with 13 bases between. For the CDR3, the DNA is TGCGCCAGCAGCAGGCTCGCTCCGGATGAAAAACTGTTTTTT. Protein product: CASSRLAPDEKLFF.

This chain uses TRBV27 with TRBJ1-2, with D uncertain. CDR3 length: 12 amino acids. The V and J ends lost 4 bases and 8 bases respectively, with 11 bases between them. Looked up from germline, CDR1 is MNHEY and CDR2 is SMNVEV (reference sequence). CDR3 in DNA: TGTGCCAGCAGTTCGACCTCAGTGGGCTACACCTTC. It codes for CASSSTSVGYTF.

V usage is TRBV4-3 and J usage is TRBJ2-1; the D is unclear. Germline CDR1 reads LGHNA; CDR2 reads YSLEER. This CDR3 is 15 amino acids long. V was pared by 0 bases and J by 5 bases, with 11 bases between. CDR3 nucleotides: TGCGCCAGCAGCCAAGATACAGCGAGAAACAATGAGCAGTTCTTC. Translating it yields CASSQDTARNNEQFF.

The chain links TRBV5-6 to TRBJ2-3, with 15 bases that match TRBD2. The V gene end was trimmed by 4 bases and the J gene end by 7 bases; junction bases not matched to a gene: 13. This CDR3 is 18 amino acids long. CDR1 is SGHDT, CDR2 YYEEEE, per germline. The CDR3 DNA reads TGTGCCAGCAGCCCAGGGACTAGCGGGAGGAGACGCTGGAATACGCAGTATTTT. It specifies CASSPGTSGRRRWNTQYF.

The chain carries TRBV15 and TRBJ2-2, with no clear D. V was clipped by 7 bases and J by 6 bases, with 18 bases between them. Germline CDR1 and CDR2: LNHNV and YYDKDF (reference sequence). The CDR3 extends over 15 amino acids. DNA for the CDR3: TGTGCCACCACCCCGTCTCAGAAGAGATCCGGGGAGCTGTTTTTT. Protein sequence: CATTPSQKRSGELFF.

The rearrangement links TRBV7-3 to TRBJ2-7; weak D call: TRBD1 (7 bases). Between the trimmed V and J ends, which lost 1 base and 3 bases, there was a span of 10 bases. The germline CDR1 and CDR2 sequences are SGHTA and FQGTGA. The CDR3 is 14 amino acids. DNA for the CDR3: TGTGCCAGCAGCTTAAGTCAGGGGGGCTACGAGCAGTACTTC. This sequence encodes CASSLSQGGYEQYF.

This chain links TRBV10-3 with TRBJ2-1; 8 bases agree with TRBD2. This CDR3 contains 14 residues. Losses at the gene ends were 11 bases for V and 3 bases for J; bases not matched to a gene: 9. Germline CDR1 reads ENHRY; CDR2 reads SYGVKD. The CDR3 DNA follows: TGTGCCTGCCAGCGGGAGTCTTACTACAATGAGCAGTTCTTC. Its translation is CACQRESYYNEQFF.

Note on this clone: Other DNA sequences within the sample encode an identical CDR3. V and J are TRBV4-3 and TRBJ2-7; no clear D. Trimming removed 0 bases at V and 4 bases at J, with 10 bases between. CDR3 length equals 14 residues. Germline V gene data show CDR1 as LGHNA and CDR2 as YSLEER. DNA of the CDR3: TGCGCCAGCAGCCAAGATCTAGGTCCGTACGAGCAGTACTTC. It is translated as CASSQDLGPYEQYF.

The chain has TRBV5-1 and TRBJ2-3, with D unclear. The CDR3 has 9 residues. V was trimmed by 10 bases and J by 9 bases, leaving 9 bases between them. Germline loops: CDR1 SGHRS, CDR2 YFSETQ. The CDR3, as DNA: TGCGCCCCCACGAGGACGCAGTATTTT. Its translation is CAPTRTQYF.

The V gene is TRBV5-8, the J gene TRBJ1-2; TRBD1 is a possible D gene (5 bases). Looked up from germline, CDR1 is SGHTS and CDR2 is YDEGEE. Trimming took 0 bases from V and 8 from J, leaving 11 bases between them. The CDR3 runs 13 residues. CDR3 DNA sequence: TGTGCCAGCAGCTTGGGGGGCAACAGAGGCTACACCTTC. Protein sequence: CASSLGGNRGYTF. The variable domain in full, completed from reference TRBV5-8 and TRBJ1-2, reads EAGVTQSPTHLIKTRGQQATLRCSPISGHTSVYWYQQALGLGLQFLLWYDEGEERNRGNFPPRFSGRQFPNYSSELNVNALELEDSALYLCASSLGGNRGYTFGSGTRLTVV.

V is TRBV7-6 and J is TRBJ2-7; 8 nucleotides match TRBD2. The junction had 11 bases not matched to a gene; V was cut back by 5 bases and J by 5 bases. Germline V gene lookup returns CDR1 SGHVS and CDR2 FNYEAQ. This CDR3 has 15 amino acids. This CDR3 is CASSPKAGVDHEQYF. CDR3 coding DNA: TGTGCCAGCAGCCCAAAAGCGGGAGTTGACCACGAGCAGTACTTC.

This chain joins TRBV11-2 and TRBJ2-3; D assignment may be TRBD1 or TRBD2 (6 bases each). V dropped 7 bases and J dropped 0 bases, with 11 bases sitting between them. The length of the CDR3 is 14 residues. Germline V gene sequence: CDR1 SGHAT, CDR2 FQNNGV. CDR3 DNA sequence: TGTGCCAGCACCGAGGGGGGAAGCACAGATACGCAGTATTTT. Translating gives CASTEGGSTDTQYF.

V usage is TRBV7-9 and J usage is TRBJ1-3; D may be TRBD1 (6 bases). Germline loops: CDR1 SEHNR, CDR2 FQNEAQ (reference sequence). CDR3 size: 16 residues. The ends were cut back, 0 bases at V and 4 bases at J, with 13 bases in the middle. The CDR3 coding sequence is TGTGCCAGCAGCTTAGCAGGACAGTGGGCCGGAAACACCATATATTTT. It encodes CASSLAGQWAGNTIYF.

The genes are TRBV2 and TRBJ2-5; no clear D. V was clipped by 3 bases and J by 3 bases, with 11 bases between them. CDR3 length: 14 residues. Germline CDR1 and CDR2: SNHLY and FYNNEI. In nucleotides, the CDR3 is TGTGCCAGCAGTGATATTTATGGGGAAGAGACCCAGTACTTC. This translates into CASSDIYGEETQYF.

The chain has TRBV5-4 and TRBJ1-2, with 9 bases lining up with TRBD1. This CDR3 is built from 14 residues. The germline CDR1 and CDR2 sequences are SGHNT and YYREEE (reference sequence). V trimming: 4 bases; J trimming: 3 bases; junction bases outside the gene matches: 4. DNA of the CDR3: TGTGCCAGCAGCACACGGACAGGGGACTATGGCTACACCTTC. Its translation is CASSTRTGDYGYTF.

The sample holds one count of this clone. The chain uses TRBV5-1 and TRBJ2-7; possibly TRBD1 or TRBD2 for D (6 bases each). The CDR3 runs 14 residues. Trimming pared 0 bases from V and 4 bases from J, leaving 11 bases between. Germline-derived CDR1 and CDR2 are SGHRS and YFSETQ. The CDR3 spells CASSLVAGHYEQYF. CDR3 sequence (DNA): TGCGCCAGCAGCTTGGTTGCGGGACATTACGAGCAGTACTTC.

The chain employs TRBV10-3 and TRBJ2-5; either TRBD1 or TRBD2 may supply D (5 bases each). The CDR3 contains 14 residues. Germline CDR1 reads ENHRY; CDR2 reads SYGVKD. The V gene lost 1 base and the J gene lost 5 bases, with 11 bases spanning the gap. The CDR3 sequence: CAISELGPGETQYF. The CDR3 region has the DNA TGTGCCATCAGTGAGTTGGGACCAGGGGAGACCCAGTACTTC.

The chain couples TRBV6-1 to TRBJ1-2, with TRBD1 identical over 8 bases. The junction had 10 bases not matched to a gene; V was cut back by 2 bases and J by 2 bases. The CDR3 extends over 17 amino acids. CDR1 MNHNS and CDR2 SASEGT come from the germline V gene. This CDR3 is CASSERVGDRKNYGYTF. In nucleotides, the CDR3 is TGTGCCAGCAGTGAAAGGGTGGGGGACAGGAAGAACTATGGCTACACCTTC.

The chain recombines TRBV5-6 with TRBJ1-2; 11 nucleotides align to TRBD1. This CDR3 contains 14 residues. V shed 3 bases, J shed 7 bases, and the junction held 5 bases outside the gene matches. Germline V gene data show CDR1 as SGHDT and CDR2 as YYEEEE. DNA for the CDR3: TGTGCCAGCAGCTGGACAGGGGGCGCTGGTGGCTACACCTTC. Its protein is CASSWTGGAGGYTF.

Worth noting for this clone: Other DNA sequences in the sample encode the same CDR3. The chain has TRBV29-1 and TRBJ2-1, with 8 bases identical to TRBD1. The V segment lost 6 bases and the J segment 0 bases; nucleotides outside the gene matches: 4. There are 14 residues in the CDR3. Per germline, CDR1 SQVTM and CDR2 ANQGSEA. CDR3 in amino acids: CSVARGLSYNEQFF. For the CDR3, the DNA is TGCAGCGTAGCCAGGGGGCTCTCCTACAATGAGCAGTTCTTC.

Only one count was recorded for this clone. The rearrangement links TRBV7-8 to TRBJ2-1; the D gene could be TRBD1 or TRBD2 (5 bases each). Germline CDR1 is SGHVS and CDR2 is FQNEAQ. The CDR3 consists of 16 residues. Trimming shortened V by 0 bases and J by 6 bases, and 15 bases separated the two germline ends. CDR3 coding DNA: TGTGCCAGCAGCTTAGCGGGGACCCGAACTGTCAATGAGCAGTTCTTC. This translates into CASSLAGTRTVNEQFF. Combining the CDR3 with reference TRBV7-8 and TRBJ2-1 gives the whole variable domain GAGVSQSPRYKVAKRGQDVALRCDPISGHVSLFWYQQALGQGPEFLTYFQNEAQLDKSGLPSDRFFAERPEGSVSTLKIQRTQQEDSAVYLCASSLAGTRTVNEQFFGPGTRLTVL.

The V call is TRBV5-4, the J call TRBJ1-2; 8 bases align to TRBD1. Germline V lookup: CDR1 SGHNT, CDR2 YYREEE (reference sequence). The CDR3 is made up of 15 amino acids. After removal of 0 bases from V and 3 bases from J, the junction contained 4 bases not matched to a gene. The CDR3 DNA follows: TGTGCCAGCAGCTTGGAGGCAGGGGGCCACTATGGCTACACCTTC. Translating gives CASSLEAGGHYGYTF.